Shown below are 14 T cell receptor beta chains from a single sample sequenced in a study of blood T cell repertoires in COVID-19. The assay was immunoSEQ multiplex PCR, and TCRdb's table has in-frame clones only and misses some. The sample carries about 210,000 clones, about nine tenths recorded once. Input material: peripheral blood. The source of these receptors is a woman aged 35 to 49 with acute or convalescent COVID-19.

CDR3 sequence: CASSYTYNEQFF. The CDR3, as DNA: TGTGCCAGCAGTTACACTTACAATGAGCAGTTCTTC. The genes are TRBV6-2 or TRBV6-3 and TRBJ2-1, with D uncertain. Germline CDR1 reads MNHEY; CDR2 reads SVGEGT. The CDR3 covers 12 residues. Trimming removed 2 bases at V and 4 bases at J, with 3 bases between.

V usage is TRBV12-5 and J usage is TRBJ1-3; TRBD1 aligns across 9 bases. Trimming removed 0 bases from V and 0 bases from J; junction bases left unmatched: 6. In germline, CDR1 is LGHNT, CDR2 FRNRAP. CDR3 length: 18 residues. The CDR3 DNA reads TGTGCTAGTGGTTTGGTACAGGGGGCTCTTGGCTCTGGAAACACCATATATTTT. Protein product: CASGLVQGALGSGNTIYF.

In DNA form, the CDR3 reads TGCGCCAGCAGCCAGGGAGGGGGGCCTGGAAACACCATATATTTT. Translation: CASSQGGGPGNTIYF. J is TRBJ1-3 and V is TRBV4-1; possibly TRBD1 for D (6 bases). Germline V gene lookup returns CDR1 MGHRA and CDR2 YSYEKL. This CDR3 is built from 15 residues. V lost 3 bases and J 2 bases, leaving 11 bases between the germline ends.

The chain couples TRBV2 to TRBJ1-5, with D perhaps matching TRBD1 (6 bases). The ends were cut back, 7 bases at V and 3 bases at J, with 13 bases in the middle. There are 14 residues in the CDR3. CDR1 SNHLY and CDR2 FYNNEI come from the germline V gene. The CDR3, as DNA: TGTGCCAGCAAGGAACAGGGTTTCAATCAGCCCCAGCATTTT. This translates into CASKEQGFNQPQHF.

The chain combines TRBV29-1 with TRBJ1-2; a weak D match, TRBD1 (5 bases). Per germline, CDR1 SQVTM and CDR2 ANQGSEA. Deletions cut 6 bases from V and 4 bases from J, with 15 bases between. The CDR3 spans 13 residues. The CDR3 DNA reads as TGCAGCGTCCCGACCGGGGGGACCTATGGCTACACCTTC. It codes for CSVPTGGTYGYTF.

The J gene is TRBJ2-3, the V gene TRBV18; 8 nucleotides align to TRBD2. V lost 3 bases to trimming and J lost 0 bases; unmatched junction nucleotides: 8. From germline, CDR1 is KGHSH and CDR2 LQKENI. The CDR3 is 17 amino acids. The CDR3 sequence: CASSPIGGGISTDTQYF. Here the CDR3 DNA reads TGTGCCAGCTCACCTATTGGCGGGGGGATTAGCACAGATACGCAGTATTTT.

This clone was recorded only once. The chain employs TRBV9 and TRBJ2-1; 8 bases match TRBD2. This CDR3 spans 16 amino acids. The V segment lost 4 bases and the J segment 5 bases; nucleotides outside the gene matches: 11. The germline gives CDR1 SGDLS, CDR2 YYNGEE. The CDR3, as DNA: TGTGCCAGCAGCACGCCACCGGGACTAGATGACAATGAGCAGTTCTTC. It encodes CASSTPPGLDDNEQFF.

The J gene is TRBJ2-2, the V gene TRBV9, with 7 bases that match TRBD2. The CDR3 totals 13 residues. V was clipped by 4 bases and J by 6 bases; unmatched bases: 3. CDR1 SGDLS and CDR2 YYNGEE come from the germline V gene. The CDR3 nucleotides read TGTGCCAGCAGCTCTCGGGAGGCCGGGGAGCTGTTTTTT. Translated, it gives CASSSREAGELFF.

V gene TRBV3-1 (or the pseudogene TRBV3-2) combines with J gene TRBJ2-3; D is ambiguous. The CDR3 extends over 15 amino acids. The germline V and J ends were trimmed by 4 bases and 1 base, with 12 bases remaining between them. Germline loops: CDR1 LGHDT, CDR2 YNNKEL (reference sequence). The CDR3 protein is CASSPLLVGTDTQYF. The CDR3, as DNA: TGTGCCAGCAGCCCTTTGTTAGTGGGCACAGATACGCAGTATTTT.

On this clone itself: The same CDR3 also results from other DNA sequences found in this sample. The V gene is TRBV6-1, the J gene TRBJ1-5; no clear D gene. Trimming shortened V by 3 bases and J by 4 bases, and 7 bases separated the two germline ends. This CDR3 region has 13 residues. Looked up from germline, CDR1 is MNHNS and CDR2 is SASEGT. CDR3 protein: CASSERLNQPQHF. The CDR3 DNA is TGTGCCAGCAGTGAGAGGCTAAATCAGCCCCAGCATTTT.

This clone was seen just once. This sequence joins TRBV27 and TRBJ1-3, with D maybe TRBD1 (5 bases). Germline lookup yields CDR1 MNHEY and CDR2 SMNVEV (reference sequence). The CDR3 contains 14 residues. Trimming stripped 8 bases from V and 4 bases from J, with 15 bases between. The CDR3 coding sequence is TGTGCCAGCGCTCAGACGGGGGTGGGAAACACCATATATTTT. Residues: CASAQTGVGNTIYF.

This chain joins TRBV12-5 and TRBJ1-1, with D possibly being TRBD1 (5 bases). CDR1 LGHNT and CDR2 FRNRAP come from the germline V gene. The V and J ends lost 2 bases and 1 base respectively, with 11 bases between them. The CDR3 has 15 residues. CDR3 sequence: CASGLLGGGNTEAFF. The CDR3 DNA sequence: TGTGCTAGTGGTTTGTTGGGGGGTGGGAACACTGAAGCTTTCTTT.

The rearrangement joins TRBV4-2 to TRBJ1-2; D is perhaps TRBD1 (6 bases). The V gene lost 1 base and the J gene lost 7 bases, with 16 bases spanning the gap. Germline V gives CDR1 LGHNA, CDR2 YNFKEQ. The CDR3 is 15 amino acids. CDR3 in amino acids: CASSQVTQGVPGYTF. CDR3 in DNA: TGTGCCAGCAGCCAAGTCACACAGGGAGTTCCTGGCTACACCTTC.

This clone was seen just once. V usage is TRBV3-1 (or the pseudogene TRBV3-2) and J usage is TRBJ2-5, with 9 bases lining up with TRBD1. The CDR3 is 15 amino acids. V lost 2 bases and J lost 3; bases outside the gene matches: 4. Germline-derived CDR1 and CDR2 are LGHDT and YNNKEL (reference sequence). DNA of the CDR3: TGTGCCAGCAGCCAACTTGGACAGGGGAAAGAGACCCAGTACTTC. It translates to CASSQLGQGKETQYF.